This TCR beta chain is drawn from a study of cytomegalovirus exposure and HLA in healthy donors. This CDR3 comprises 15 residues. The V end lost 6 bases, the J end lost 5 bases, and 16 bases lay between the germline ends. From germline, CDR1 is MGHRA and CDR2 YSYEKL. On this clone: Its target is unknown.

The study's findings and limits: Reportedly, a later analysis found an Asian-associated ancestry cluster had fewer N-insertions than the approximately 600-donor mean. The study dropped some indistinguishable V segments, TRBV6-2 and TRBV6-3 among them. A few chains tied to CMV proved CMV antigen-specific in vitro.

PCR involved 60 Vbeta and 13 Jbeta primers. In the original analysis: A follow-up analysis tallied about 88 million unique TCR beta chains, 9 million to 11 million shared. Using immunoSEQ multiplex PCR, the repertoire was profiled, and TCRdb retains in-frame clones only, with some absent. For V, J and clone size, that table is used; D and trimming come from the DNA. The repertoire holds roughly 120,000 clones, with about 74% as singletons. The V and J genes are TRBV4-1 and TRBJ2-2, with TRBD1 as a possible D gene (6 bases). Sequencing used PBMCs. The receptor was isolated from a man aged 40-49 years in good health and CMV-seropositive. The CDR3 is CASSPGLGATGELFF. Written as DNA, the CDR3 is TGCGCCAGCAGTCCCGGCCTGGGGGCGACCGGGGAGCTGTTTTTT.